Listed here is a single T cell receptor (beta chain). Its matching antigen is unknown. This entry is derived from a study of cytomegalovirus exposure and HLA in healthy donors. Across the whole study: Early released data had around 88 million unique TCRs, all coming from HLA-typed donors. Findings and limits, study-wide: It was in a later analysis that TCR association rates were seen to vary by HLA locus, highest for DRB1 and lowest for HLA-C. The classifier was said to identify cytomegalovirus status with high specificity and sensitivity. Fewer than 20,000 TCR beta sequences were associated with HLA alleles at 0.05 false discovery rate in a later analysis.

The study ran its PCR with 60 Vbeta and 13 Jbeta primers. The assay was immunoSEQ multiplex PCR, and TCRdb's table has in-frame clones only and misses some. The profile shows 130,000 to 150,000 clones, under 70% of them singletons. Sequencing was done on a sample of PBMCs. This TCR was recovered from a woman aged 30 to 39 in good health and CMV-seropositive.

CDR3: CASRDRGTYNEQFF. CDR3 in DNA: TGTGCCAGCCGGGACAGGGGAACCTACAATGAGCAGTTCTTC. The chain has TRBV6-1 and TRBJ2-1; 10 bases are shared with TRBD1. CDR3 length: 14 residues. From germline, CDR1 is MNHNS and CDR2 SASEGT. J lost 2 bases, V lost 8 bases, and 3 bases had no gene match.